One sample yielded the 29 T cell receptor beta chains listed below, sequenced in a study of glioma-infiltrating T cells after dendritic cell vaccination. The protocol was immunoSEQ multiplex PCR, while the TCRdb copy is restricted to in-frame clones and leaves out a portion. This sample has approximately 100,000 clones, with 81% found just once. The sequencing used blood, collected before dendritic cell vaccination. These receptors all come from a human donor with glioblastoma.

This clone came up once. The gene calls are TRBV7-2 and TRBJ2-3; D not resolved. The germline V gene encodes CDR1 SGHTA and CDR2 FQGNSA. CDR3 length equals 14 residues. V gave up 2 bases and J gave up 1 base, with 7 bases separating them. CDR3 in DNA: TGTGCCAGCAGCTTAAACCAGGGCACAGATACGCAGTATTTT. Its protein product is CASSLNQGTDTQYF. The full variable domain, completed using reference TRBV7-2 and TRBJ2-3, is GAGVSQSPSNKVTEKGKDVELRCDPISGHTALYWYRQSLGQGLEFLIYFQGNSAPDKSGLPSDRFSAERTGGSVSTLTIQRTQQEDSAVYLCASSLNQGTDTQYFGPGTRLTVL.

This clone was counted a few times. This chain connects TRBV7-2 to TRBJ2-5, with TRBD2 matching over 8 bases. J lost 9 bases, V lost 5 bases, and 14 bases had no gene match. The CDR3 contains 15 residues. Germline assignment: CDR1 SGHTA and CDR2 FQGNSA. The CDR3 coding sequence is TGTGCCAGCAGCCGTGACTCGACTAGCGAGGAGCCCCAGTACTTC. Protein sequence: CASSRDSTSEEPQYF.

The gene calls are TRBV5-1 and TRBJ2-1; TRBD1 matches 9 bases. The V gene's germline CDR1 is SGHRS and CDR2 YFSETQ. J gave up 3 bases and V 5 bases, and 15 bases lay outside the gene matches. The CDR3 consists of 18 residues. CDR3 sequence reads: CASRPRDRDGQRYNEQFF. The CDR3 DNA is TGCGCCAGCAGACCAAGGGACAGGGATGGACAGCGCTACAATGAGCAGTTCTTC.

Comments on this clone: At one of its ends the junction is not consistent with the germline gene, which may arise from a read error. The same CDR3 can be traced to other DNA sequences in this sample. The chain combines TRBV5-4 with TRBJ1-6; TRBD1 matches 7 bases. The CDR3 has 16 amino acids. The germline V gene has CDR1 SGHNT and CDR2 YYREEE (reference sequence). This CDR3 is CASSSGTEEYNSPLHF. CDR3 in DNA: TGTGCCAGCAGCTCAGGGACAGAAGAATATAATTCCCCCCTCCACTTT.

This chain links TRBV4-3 with TRBJ2-2; D call uncertain. V lost 0 bases, J lost 4 bases, and 6 bases lay in between. Germline V gene data show CDR1 as LGHNA and CDR2 as YSLEER. The CDR3 runs 14 residues. CDR3: CASSQDSSTGELFF. The CDR3 nucleotides are TGCGCCAGCAGCCAAGATTCATCCACCGGGGAGCTGTTTTTT.

V gene TRBV30 combines with J gene TRBJ1-1; no reliable D call. Per the germline V gene, CDR1 is GTSNPN and CDR2 is SVGIG (reference sequence). Trimming pared 2 bases from V and 4 bases from J, leaving 14 bases between. The CDR3 has 14 residues. The CDR3 DNA follows: TGTGCCTGGAGTCCGGGGAGGGCTACCACTGAAGCTTTCTTT. Amino acids: CAWSPGRATTEAFF. Together with reference TRBV30 and TRBJ1-1, the CDR3 gives the full variable domain: SQTIHQWPATLVQPVGSPLSLECTVEGTSNPNLYWYRQAAGRGLQLLFYSVGIGQISSEVPQNLSASRPQDRQFILSSKKLLLSDSGFYLCAWSPGRATTEAFFGQGTRLTVV.

The chain recombines TRBV5-4 with TRBJ2-2; tentatively, D is TRBD2 (5 bases). The CDR3 contains 15 residues. Between the trimmed V and J ends, which lost 0 bases and 6 bases, there was a span of 12 bases. The germline gives CDR1 SGHNT, CDR2 YYREEE (reference sequence). CDR3 DNA: TGTGCCAGCAGCTTGGGAGGACCTAGCCCCGGGGAGCTGTTTTTT. It yields the protein CASSLGGPSPGELFF.

This chain connects TRBV10-3 to TRBJ1-3; 8 positions match TRBD1. The CDR3 spans 15 residues. Germline values: CDR1 ENHRY, CDR2 SYGVKD. V gave up 0 bases and J gave up 7 bases; unmatched junction bases: 5. The CDR3 coding sequence is TGTGCCATCAGTGAGTCGGGCAGGGGGCTTAACACCATATATTTT. This sequence encodes CAISESGRGLNTIYF.

There are many counts of this clone. This chain joins TRBV5-1 and TRBJ1-2, with D possibly being TRBD1 (5 bases). The germline V gene encodes CDR1 SGHRS and CDR2 YFSETQ. The CDR3 contains 14 residues. The V gene lost 1 base and the J gene lost 1 base, with 8 bases spanning the gap. CDR3 nucleotides: TGCGCCAGCAGCTTGACGACAGATAACTATGGCTACACCTTC. It translates to CASSLTTDNYGYTF.

The chain employs TRBV2 and TRBJ2-7; maybe TRBD2 (5 bases). Germline CDR1 and CDR2: SNHLY and FYNNEI. The CDR3 extends over 12 amino acids. Trimming left V 2 bases short and J 4 bases short, with 6 bases between. CDR3: CASSEWTYEQYF. In nucleotides, the CDR3 is TGTGCCAGCAGTGAATGGACTTACGAGCAGTACTTC. Complete variable domain (other parts from reference TRBV2 and TRBJ2-7): EPEVTQTPSHQVTQMGQEVILRCVPISNHLYFYWYRQILGQKVEFLVSFYNNEISEKSEIFDDQFSVERPDGSNFTLKIRSTKLEDSAMYFCASSEWTYEQYFGPGTRLTVT.

The chain employs TRBV27 and TRBJ2-7, with 14 positions matching TRBD2. CDR3 length: 14 residues. Germline CDR1 MNHEY, CDR2 SMNVEV (reference sequence). V lost 5 bases to trimming and J lost 6 bases; unmatched junction nucleotides: 3. CDR3 nucleotides: TGTGCCAGCAGTGCCGGGACTAGCGGGGGCGAGCAGTACTTC. Residues: CASSAGTSGGEQYF.

V is TRBV7-6 and J is TRBJ1-6; the D gene is possibly TRBD1 (5 bases). The CDR3 is 18 amino acids. Between the trimmed V and J ends, which lost 5 bases and 4 bases, there was a span of 21 bases. CDR1 is SGHVS, CDR2 FNYEAQ, per germline. CDR3 sequence (DNA): TGTGCCAGCAGCCTGACCTATAGGAGGGACGTATATAATTCACCCCTCCACTTT. It encodes CASSLTYRRDVYNSPLHF. Filled out from reference TRBV7-6 and TRBJ1-6, the complete variable domain reads GAGVSQSPRYKVTKRGQDVALRCDPISGHVSLYWYRQALGQGPEFLTYFNYEAQQDKSGLPNDRFSAERPEGSISTLTIQRTEQRDSAMYRCASSLTYRRDVYNSPLHFGNGTRLTVT.

This clone has a single count. The chain carries TRBV4-3 and TRBJ2-7; 7 bases line up with TRBD1. In germline, CDR1 is LGHNA, CDR2 YSLEER. CDR3 length: 15 residues. Trimming at V came to 5 bases and at J to 7 bases, leaving 14 bases not matched to a gene. The CDR3 reads CASSIGQGGIGEQYF. CDR3 DNA: TGCGCCAGCAGCATCGGCCAAGGGGGCATAGGGGAGCAGTACTTC.

The J gene is TRBJ2-2, the V gene TRBV19; D is perhaps TRBD1 (6 bases). CDR3 size: 13 residues. Germline V gene sequence: CDR1 LNHDA, CDR2 SQIVND (reference sequence). Trimming stripped 8 bases from V and 5 bases from J, with 12 bases between. The CDR3 bases are TGTGCCAGTCTAAACACAGGGACCGGGGAGCTGTTTTTT. Translated: CASLNTGTGELFF. The whole variable domain, remainder taken from reference TRBV19 and TRBJ2-2, is DGGITQSPKYLFRKEGQNVTLSCEQNLNHDAMYWYRQDPGQGLRLIYYSQIVNDFQKGDIAEGYSVSREKKESFPLTVTSAQKNPTAFYLCASLNTGTGELFFGEGSRLTVL.

CDR3 in amino acids: CASSPRLTSGRSTDTQYF. The CDR3 nucleotides are TGCGCCAGCAGCCCAAGACTGACTAGCGGGCGAAGCACAGATACGCAGTATTTT. The rearrangement joins TRBV4-3 to TRBJ2-3; TRBD2 matches 10 bases. V dropped 4 bases and J dropped 0; count of bases not matched to a gene: 10. Per the germline V gene, CDR1 is LGHNA and CDR2 is YSLEER. This CDR3 is 18 amino acids long.

The genes are TRBV7-3 and TRBJ2-7; 7 nucleotides align to TRBD2. This CDR3 is built from 17 residues. J was trimmed by 2 bases and V by 2 bases; bases with no gene match: 12. Germline loops: CDR1 SGHTA, CDR2 FQGTGA. The CDR3 nucleotides are TGTGCCAGCAGCTTATCACTGTTGGGGACTATACCCTACGAGCAGTACTTC. Amino acid sequence: CASSLSLLGTIPYEQYF.

This rearrangement joins TRBV7-2 to TRBJ1-2, with 7 bases that match TRBD1. Germline lookup yields CDR1 SGHTA and CDR2 FQGNSA. There are 16 residues in the CDR3. Trimming cost V 2 bases and J 0 bases; bases outside gene matches: 6. The CDR3 protein is CASSLIGQGANYGYTF. The CDR3 bases are TGTGCCAGCAGCTTAATAGGGCAGGGGGCTAACTATGGCTACACCTTC.

This clone showed up many times. The chain joins TRBV19 to TRBJ1-3; the match to TRBD1 covers 7 bases. Germline V lookup: CDR1 LNHDA, CDR2 SQIVND (reference sequence). J was trimmed by 0 bases and V by 5 bases; bases with no gene match: 4. The CDR3 is 15 residues long. The CDR3 DNA follows: TGTGCCAGTAGTGTCGGGACAGCCTCTGGAAACACCATATATTTT. It yields the protein CASSVGTASGNTIYF.

This clone was seen only once. The chain combines TRBV5-4 with TRBJ1-2, with D possibly being TRBD1 (5 bases). The CDR3 loop spans 12 amino acids. Germline values: CDR1 SGHNT, CDR2 YYREEE (reference sequence). Between the trimmed V and J ends, which lost 2 bases and 8 bases, there was a span of 10 bases. DNA for the CDR3: TGTGCCAGCAGCTTAACAGGTTACGGCTACACCTTC. Translating it yields CASSLTGYGYTF. Together with reference TRBV5-4 and TRBJ1-2, the CDR3 gives the full variable domain: ETGVTQSPTHLIKTRGQQVTLRCSSQSGHNTVSWYQQALGQGPQFIFQYYREEENGRGNFPPRFSGLQFPNYSSELNVNALELDDSALYLCASSLTGYGYTFGSGTRLTVV.

V usage is TRBV11-2 and J usage is TRBJ2-7; 9 nucleotides align to TRBD2. This CDR3 is built from 15 residues. Germline CDR1 SGHAT, CDR2 FQNNGV. V lost 5 bases and J lost 3; bases outside the gene matches: 8. The CDR3, as DNA: TGTGCCAGCAGCAGATCGACTAGCGGCTTCTACGAGCAGTACTTC. This sequence encodes CASSRSTSGFYEQYF.

Only a few counts were recorded for this clone. The rearrangement joins TRBV19 to TRBJ1-5; TRBD1 aligns across 8 bases. V shed 5 bases, J shed 7 bases, and the junction held 7 bases outside the gene matches. The CDR3 is 14 residues long. Germline V gives CDR1 LNHDA, CDR2 SQIVND (reference sequence). CDR3 DNA: TGTGCCAGTAGTTCAACAGGGGGAGGCCAGCCCCAGCATTTT. This encodes CASSSTGGGQPQHF.

The sample holds a few counts of this clone. The gene calls are TRBV7-9 and TRBJ1-4; maybe TRBD1 (6 bases). Deletions cut 5 bases from V and 0 bases from J, with 19 bases between. The CDR3 spans 18 residues. CDR1 is SEHNR and CDR2 is FQNEAQ in the germline V gene (reference sequence). CDR3 in DNA: TGTGCCAGCAGCCCGACACGGTGGACAGACGCAACTAATGAAAAACTGTTTTTT. This gives the protein CASSPTRWTDATNEKLFF.

This clone was counted a single time. The chain uses TRBV15 and TRBJ2-5, with 7 nucleotides matching TRBD2. The end of the DNA fits TRBJ2-7 better, so the J call may be wrong. This CDR3 comprises 15 residues. The germline V gene encodes CDR1 LNHNV and CDR2 YYDKDF (reference sequence). CDR3: CATSRGGRAPYEQYF. CDR3 nucleotide sequence: TGTGCCACCAGCAGAGGGGGGAGGGCGCCCTACGAGCAGTACTTC.

The V call is TRBV14, the J call TRBJ1-6, with D tentatively TRBD1 (5 bases). Germline V lookup: CDR1 SGHDN, CDR2 FVKESK. The CDR3 contains 15 residues. The ends were cut back, 4 bases at V and 9 bases at J, with 16 bases in the middle. The CDR3 region is CASSPRQTVGSPLHF. CDR3 DNA sequence: TGTGCCAGCAGCCCTCGACAGACCGTCGGTTCACCCCTCCACTTT. The whole variable domain, remainder taken from reference TRBV14 and TRBJ1-6, is EAGVTQFPSHSVIEKGQTVTLRCDPISGHDNLYWYRRVMGKEIKFLLHFVKESKQDESGMPNNRFLAERTGGTYSTLKVQPAELEDSGVYFCASSPRQTVGSPLHFGNGTRLTVT.

The count of this clone is one. V gene TRBV6-6 combines with J gene TRBJ2-4; 8 nucleotides agree with TRBD2. V shed 2 bases, J shed 2 bases, and the junction held 5 bases outside the gene matches. Germline CDR1 MNHNY, CDR2 SVGAGI (reference sequence). The CDR3 runs 16 residues. DNA of the CDR3: TGTGCCAGCAGTTACGCGGCGGGGGGCACCAAAAACATTCAGTACTTC. Residues: CASSYAAGGTKNIQYF.

This clone was counted once. The CDR3 coding sequence is TGTGCCAGCACCAACAGGGGGAGATACACTGAAGCTTTCTTT. Its protein is CASTNRGRYTEAFF. The chain couples TRBV5-6 to TRBJ1-1; 8 bases match TRBD1. Per the germline V gene, CDR1 is SGHDT and CDR2 is YYEEEE. CDR3 length: 14 residues. V was clipped by 6 bases and J by 3 bases; unmatched bases: 7. The full variable domain, rest sourced from reference TRBV5-6 and TRBJ1-1, is DAGVTQSPTHLIKTRGQQVTLRCSPKSGHDTVSWYQQALGQGPQFIFQYYEEEERQRGNFPDRFSGHQFPNYSSELNVNALLLGDSALYLCASTNRGRYTEAFFGQGTRLTVV.

This clone was recorded only once. This sequence joins TRBV29-1 and TRBJ2-2; 7 bases are shared with TRBD1. V was pared by 7 bases and J by 6 bases, with 8 bases of the junction left unmatched. Germline V gene sequence: CDR1 SQVTM, CDR2 ANQGSEA. The CDR3 is 13 amino acids. CDR3 coding DNA: TGCAGCGCTACCCTAGGGGGCGCCGGGGAGCTGTTTTTT. This sequence encodes CSATLGGAGELFF.

The genes are TRBV27 and TRBJ2-7; D may be TRBD1 (6 bases). From germline, CDR1 is MNHEY and CDR2 SMNVEV (reference sequence). Trimming cost V 5 bases and J 5 bases, with 19 bases left between them. This CDR3 region has 15 residues. CDR3 protein: CASSNAGADGDEQYF. In DNA form, the CDR3 reads TGTGCCAGCAGTAACGCAGGGGCCGACGGAGACGAGCAGTACTTC.

The V and J genes are TRBV15 and TRBJ1-5; no reliable D call. The CDR3 totals 15 residues. V was trimmed by 0 bases and J by 4 bases, leaving 10 bases between them. Germline loops: CDR1 LNHNV, CDR2 YYDKDF (reference sequence). In nucleotides, the CDR3 is TGTGCCACCAGCAGAGATAGAACAGTAAATCAGCCCCAGCATTTT. This encodes CATSRDRTVNQPQHF.